The T cell receptor (beta chain) described here comes from a study of shared clonotypes between healthy human individuals. Findings and limits, study-wide: Even with large depth, rarefaction showed that sorted-subset sequencing was incomplete.

Only in-frame clones appear in the TCRdb table, and some are missing; sequencing was by immunoSEQ multiplex PCR. The data contain approximately 1.1 million clones, around 78% of them seen just once; the ten biggest clones take up 0.4% to 0.55%. Trimming pared 1 base from V and 7 bases from J, leaving 13 bases between. Germline loops: CDR1 SQVTM, CDR2 ANQGSEA. There are 13 residues in the CDR3. This clone has only one observation. Its target is unknown. The TCR comes from a man aged 18 to 29 in good health. Some clones in this sample may be carry-over from other donors' samples. Material: memory CD4+ T cells from PBMCs. Subset in this sample: CD45RA-negative fraction. The V call is TRBV29-1, the J call TRBJ2-5; possible D gene TRBD2, 6 bases. CDR3 nucleotide sequence: TGCAGCGTTGAAGGGAAGGGAGGCTGGACCCAGTACTTC. It translates to CSVEGKGGWTQYF.